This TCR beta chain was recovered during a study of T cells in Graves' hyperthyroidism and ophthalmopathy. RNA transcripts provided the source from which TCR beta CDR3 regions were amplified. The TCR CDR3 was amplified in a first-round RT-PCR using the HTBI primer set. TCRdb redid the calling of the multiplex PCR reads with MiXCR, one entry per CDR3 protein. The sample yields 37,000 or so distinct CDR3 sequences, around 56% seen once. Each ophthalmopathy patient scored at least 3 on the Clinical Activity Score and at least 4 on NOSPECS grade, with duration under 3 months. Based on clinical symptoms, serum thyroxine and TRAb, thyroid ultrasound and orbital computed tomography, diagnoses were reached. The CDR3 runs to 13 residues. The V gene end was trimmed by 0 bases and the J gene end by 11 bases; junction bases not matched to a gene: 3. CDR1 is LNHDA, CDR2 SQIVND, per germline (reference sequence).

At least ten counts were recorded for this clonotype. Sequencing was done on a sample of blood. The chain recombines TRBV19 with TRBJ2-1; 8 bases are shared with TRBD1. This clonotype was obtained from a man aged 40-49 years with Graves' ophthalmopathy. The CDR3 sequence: CASSIEQGDQQFF. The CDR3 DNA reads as TGTGCCAGTAGTATAGAACAGGGGGATCAGCAGTTCTTC.